This T cell receptor beta chain is from a study of blood T cell repertoires in COVID-19. The wider study: Italy, Spain and the United States were the sources of the convalescent and acute COVID-19 samples. In each case, the material was cDNA or gDNA derived from T cells, B-cell-depleted T cells, or PBMCs.

Original analysis: For nucleated cells, counts were estimated from reference gene primer amplification. Generated by immunoSEQ multiplex PCR, the TCRdb table keeps only in-frame clones and is missing some. V, J and clone size were drawn from that table, and D and trimming were deduced from the DNA. Among approximately 80,000 clones listed, about 87% were seen once. The receptor was isolated from a human donor in a cohort sampled during active COVID-19. Sequencing was performed on peripheral blood.

CDR3 residues: CASSNRGDYGYTF. CDR3 nucleotide sequence: TGTGCCAGCAGTAACAGGGGGGACTATGGCTACACCTTC. This chain joins TRBV11-2 and TRBJ1-2, with TRBD1 matching 8 bases. In germline, CDR1 is SGHAT, CDR2 FQNNGV. J gave up 3 bases and V 6 bases, and 3 bases lay outside the gene matches. The CDR3 runs 13 residues.